A selection of T cell receptor beta chains follows, all from one sample in a study of shared clonotypes between healthy human individuals. Some clones are missing from TCRdb's copy, which holds only in-frame ones; the method was immunoSEQ multiplex PCR. The sample holds over a million clones, roughly 74% seen once. The sample consisted of memory CD4+ T cells from PBMCs. The receptors were sampled from a man aged 18 to 30 in good health. Some clones in this sample may be carry-over from other donors' samples. The CDR3 runs from the conserved cysteine through the conserved F or W. D genes are given only for firm matches. Expanded clones get a size class; other rows say once, few or many, or leave the size out.

d_gene: -
v_gene: TRBV6-5
abundance: -
j_gene: TRBJ1-5
CDR3nt: TGTGCCAGCAGCACGTTAAATCAGCCCCAGCATTTT
CDR3aa: CASSTLNQPQHF

d_gene: -
v_gene: TRBV19
abundance: few
j_gene: TRBJ1-3
CDR3nt: TGTGCCAGTAGTATCGGAGGCCTCCGGTCTGGAAACACCATATATTTT
CDR3aa: CASSIGGLRSGNTIYF

d_gene: -
v_gene: TRBV5-1
abundance: -
j_gene: TRBJ2-1
CDR3nt: TGCGCCAGCAGCTCCGAAGGGAATGAGCAGTTCTTC
CDR3aa: CASSSEGNEQFF

d_gene: -
v_gene: TRBV27
abundance: -
j_gene: TRBJ2-1
CDR3nt: TGTGCCAGCAGTTTGTTTATTCTAAGGCCGTTCTACAATGAGCAGTTCTTC
CDR3aa: CASSLFILRPFYNEQFF

d_gene: -
v_gene: TRBV19
abundance: few
j_gene: TRBJ2-1
CDR3nt: TGTGCCAGTAATACGCGCGCCTCCTACAATGAGCAGTTCTTC
CDR3aa: CASNTRASYNEQFF

d_gene: TRBD2
v_gene: TRBV27
abundance: few
j_gene: TRBJ2-3
CDR3nt: TGTGCCAGCAGCCCCACCCCGACTAGCGGGAGTATTGCAGATACGCAGTATTTT
CDR3aa: CASSPTPTSGSIADTQYF

d_gene: -
v_gene: TRBV2
abundance: -
j_gene: TRBJ1-1
CDR3nt: TGTGCCAGCAGTGAAAGGAGCACTGAAGCTTTCTTT
CDR3aa: CASSERSTEAFF

d_gene: -
v_gene: TRBV6-1
abundance: -
j_gene: TRBJ1-1
CDR3nt: TGTGCCAGCAGTATAGAACAGGGCACTGAAGCTTTCTTT
CDR3aa: CASSIEQGTEAFF

d_gene: TRBD2
v_gene: TRBV18
abundance: -
j_gene: TRBJ2-7
CDR3nt: TGTGCCAGCTCACCACCAGGGACTATCTACGAGCAGTACTTC
CDR3aa: CASSPPGTIYEQYF

d_gene: -
v_gene: TRBV21-1
abundance: -
j_gene: TRBJ2-7
CDR3nt: TGTGCCAGCAGCAAAGGAGGAGTCGCCTACGAGCAGTACTTC
CDR3aa: CASSKGGVAYEQYF

d_gene: TRBD1
v_gene: TRBV4-1
abundance: once
j_gene: TRBJ2-2
CDR3nt: TGCGCCAGCAGCCAAACAGGGGCTCCGAACACCGGGGAGCTGTTTTTT
CDR3aa: CASSQTGAPNTGELFF

d_gene: -
v_gene: TRBV11-2
abundance: few
j_gene: TRBJ1-2
CDR3nt: TGTGCCAGCAGGGGCAGTAACTATGGCTACACCTTC
CDR3aa: CASRGSNYGYTF

d_gene: -
v_gene: TRBV28
abundance: -
j_gene: TRBJ1-1
CDR3nt: TGTGCCAGCCCCGGCCAGGGCAGGGACATGAACACTGAAGCTTTCTTT
CDR3aa: CASPGQGRDMNTEAFF

d_gene: TRBD2
v_gene: TRBV7-2
abundance: -
j_gene: TRBJ2-7
CDR3nt: TGTGCCAGCAGCCTGGGGGGACTAGCGGGCTACGAGCAGTACTTC
CDR3aa: CASSLGGLAGYEQYF

d_gene: -
v_gene: TRBV7-2
abundance: -
j_gene: TRBJ2-5
CDR3nt: TGTGCCAGCAGCTTATCGGCGGACAGCTGGGAGACCCAGTACTTC
CDR3aa: CASSLSADSWETQYF

d_gene: -
v_gene: TRBV7-2
abundance: -
j_gene: TRBJ1-3
CDR3nt: TGTGCCAGCAGCTTAAGCTGGGGGGGCAGTACTGGAAACACCATATATTTT
CDR3aa: CASSLSWGGSTGNTIYF

d_gene: -
v_gene: TRBV5-1
abundance: -
j_gene: TRBJ2-7
CDR3nt: TGCGCCAGCAGCGTCGGGACTTCTGCTCGGGAGCAGTACTTC
CDR3aa: CASSVGTSAREQYF

d_gene: -
v_gene: TRBV28
abundance: -
j_gene: TRBJ2-1
CDR3nt: TGTGCCAGCACATCCGCTGGGGACCGGGAGCTCTTC
CDR3aa: CASTSAGDRELF

d_gene: -
v_gene: TRBV7-2
abundance: -
j_gene: TRBJ1-5
CDR3nt: TGTGCCAGCAGTCCAGACGGTCAGCCCCAGCATTTT
CDR3aa: CASSPDGQPQHF

d_gene: -
v_gene: TRBV19
abundance: -
j_gene: TRBJ2-5
CDR3nt: TGTGCCAGCACCCCGCAGTACAGGGAAGAGACCCAGTACTTC
CDR3aa: CASTPQYREETQYF